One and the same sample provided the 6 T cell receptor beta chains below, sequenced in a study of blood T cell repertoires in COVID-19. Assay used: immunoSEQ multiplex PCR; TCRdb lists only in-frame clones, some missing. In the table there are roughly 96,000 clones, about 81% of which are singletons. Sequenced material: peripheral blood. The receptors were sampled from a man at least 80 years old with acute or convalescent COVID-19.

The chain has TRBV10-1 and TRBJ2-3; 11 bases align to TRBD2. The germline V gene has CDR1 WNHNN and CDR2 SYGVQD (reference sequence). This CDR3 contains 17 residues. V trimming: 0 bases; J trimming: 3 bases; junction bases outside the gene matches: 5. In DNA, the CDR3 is TGCGCCAGCAGTGAGTCGACTAGCGGGAATGGGACAGATACGCAGTATTTT. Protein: CASSESTSGNGTDTQYF.

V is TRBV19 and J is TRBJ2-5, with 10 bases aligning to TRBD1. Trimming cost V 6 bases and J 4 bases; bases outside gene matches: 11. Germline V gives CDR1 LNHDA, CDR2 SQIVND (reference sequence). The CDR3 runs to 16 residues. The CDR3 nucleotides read TGTGCCAGTAGCCCCGGGACAGGGGCCCGCCGAGAGACCCAGTACTTC. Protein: CASSPGTGARRETQYF.

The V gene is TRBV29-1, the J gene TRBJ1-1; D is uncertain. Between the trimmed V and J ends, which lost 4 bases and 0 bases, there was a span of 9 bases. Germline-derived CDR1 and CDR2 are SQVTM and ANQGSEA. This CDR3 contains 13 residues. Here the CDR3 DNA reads TGCAGCGTTGTATCGGTCATGAACACTGAAGCTTTCTTT. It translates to CSVVSVMNTEAFF.

The CDR3 DNA follows: TGTGCCAGCAGTGCCCGCGATGTCACTGAAGCTTTCTTT. Encoded protein: CASSARDVTEAFF. The chain links TRBV12-3 or TRBV12-4 to TRBJ1-1; D ambiguous. The V end was cut by 5 bases, the J end by 4 bases, with 11 bases between. CDR3 length: 13 residues.

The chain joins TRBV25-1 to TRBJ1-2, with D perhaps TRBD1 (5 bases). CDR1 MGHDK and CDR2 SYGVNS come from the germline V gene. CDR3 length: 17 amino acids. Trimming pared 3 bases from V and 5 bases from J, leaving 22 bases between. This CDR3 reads CASSDSVALRGRYGYTF. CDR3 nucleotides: TGTGCCAGCAGTGACTCGGTGGCTTTGCGGGGGAGATATGGCTACACCTTC.

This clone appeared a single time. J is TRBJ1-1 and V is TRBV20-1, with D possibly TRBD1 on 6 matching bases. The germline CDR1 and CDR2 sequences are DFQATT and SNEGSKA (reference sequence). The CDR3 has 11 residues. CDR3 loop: CSRVEGVRAFF. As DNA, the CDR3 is TGCAGCCGGGTTGAGGGGGTCAGGGCTTTCTTT.